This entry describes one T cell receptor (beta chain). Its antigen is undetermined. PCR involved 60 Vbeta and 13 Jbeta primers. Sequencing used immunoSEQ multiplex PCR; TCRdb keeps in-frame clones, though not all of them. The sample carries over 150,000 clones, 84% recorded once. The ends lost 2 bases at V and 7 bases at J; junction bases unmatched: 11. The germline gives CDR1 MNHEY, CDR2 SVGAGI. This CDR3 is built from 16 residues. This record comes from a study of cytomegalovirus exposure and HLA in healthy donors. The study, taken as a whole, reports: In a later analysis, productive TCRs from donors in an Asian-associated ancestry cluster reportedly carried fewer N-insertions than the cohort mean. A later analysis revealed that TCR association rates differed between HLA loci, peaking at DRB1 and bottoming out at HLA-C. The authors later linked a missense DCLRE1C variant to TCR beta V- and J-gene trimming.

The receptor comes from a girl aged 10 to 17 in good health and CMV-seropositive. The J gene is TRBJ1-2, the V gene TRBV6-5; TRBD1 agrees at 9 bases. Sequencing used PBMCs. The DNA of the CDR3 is TGTGCCAGCAGTTACAGTGGACAGGGGCCGCAGAGTGGCTACACCTTC. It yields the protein CASSYSGQGPQSGYTF.